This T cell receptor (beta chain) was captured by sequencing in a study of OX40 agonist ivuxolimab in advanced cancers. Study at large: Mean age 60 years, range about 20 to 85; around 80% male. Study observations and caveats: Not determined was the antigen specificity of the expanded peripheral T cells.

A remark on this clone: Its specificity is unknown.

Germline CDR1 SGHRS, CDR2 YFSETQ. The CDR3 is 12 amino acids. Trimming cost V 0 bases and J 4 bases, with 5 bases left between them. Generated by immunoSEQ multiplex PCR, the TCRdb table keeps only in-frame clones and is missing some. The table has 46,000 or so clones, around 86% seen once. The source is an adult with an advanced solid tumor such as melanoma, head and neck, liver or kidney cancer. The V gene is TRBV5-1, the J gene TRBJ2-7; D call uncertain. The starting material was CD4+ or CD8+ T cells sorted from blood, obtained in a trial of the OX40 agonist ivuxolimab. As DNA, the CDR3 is TGCGCCAGCAGCTTGGTGGGGTACGAGCAGTACTTC. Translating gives CASSLVGYEQYF.